This T cell receptor beta chain emerged from a study of T-cell reconstitution after alpha-beta-depleted transplantation in children. In its sample, this clonotype was seen a few times. Its target is not known. General study findings and limits: After transplant, high TCRbeta diversity at day 60 in some patients arose from surviving recipient T cells and thymic progenitors. By one year post-transplant, T-cell counts and diversity largely arose from T cells that were newly produced. At around two months after transplant, the alpha-beta T cells were reportedly derived from several hundred expanded clones that came from non-depleted graft cells.

Germline values: CDR1 MGHRA, CDR2 YSYEKL. The CDR3 is 15 amino acids. The trim removed 3 bases at V and 3 bases at J, leaving 7 bases unmatched. Library preparation (for TCRbeta) was performed with unique molecular identifiers. TCRdb analysed the PCR reads with MiXCR anew, one entry per CDR3 protein. The sample includes 500,000 to 600,000 distinct CDR3 sequences, roughly 30% seen only once; the top ten take under 45%. This clonotype originated in a boy in the first two years of life with Wiskott-Aldrich syndrome, due to receive a stem cell transplant. The material sequenced was PBMCs, taken before TCRalphabeta/CD19-depleted stem cell transplant. The V gene is TRBV4-1, the J gene TRBJ2-7, with 8 bases aligning to TRBD1. The CDR3 DNA follows: TGCGCCAGCAGCCATCCGACAGGGGTGGTCTACGAGCAGTACTTC. Its protein is CASSHPTGVVYEQYF.